Below are 6 T cell receptor beta chains sequenced from a single sample in a study of early T cells in non-severe SARS-CoV-2 infection. TCRdb ran MiXCR on the 5' RACE reads and lists one entry per CDR3 protein. The repertoire holds about 110,000 distinct CDR3 sequences, with 9.5% to 13% as singletons. The specimen was whole blood. These receptors were collected from an adult who was a healthcare worker with PCR-confirmed SARS-CoV-2 infection or an uninfected control (not recorded which).

For the CDR3, the DNA is TGTGCCAGCTCACCAACACCAGTTCCTCTCGGGGATGAGCAGTTCTTC. This gives the protein CASSPTPVPLGDEQFF. This chain joins TRBV18 and TRBJ2-1, with D perhaps matching TRBD2 (5 bases). Germline CDR1 is KGHSH and CDR2 is LQKENI. CDR3 size: 16 residues. Trimming pared 2 bases from V and 8 bases from J, leaving 19 bases between.

This clonotype has more than one count but fewer than ten. The V gene is TRBV20-1, the J gene TRBJ1-5; D is unclear. The ends were cut back, 5 bases at V and 0 bases at J, with 5 bases in the middle. Germline V gene lookup returns CDR1 DFQATT and CDR2 SNEGSKA (reference sequence). CDR3 size: 12 residues. The CDR3 loop reads CSALGSNQPQHF. The CDR3 bases are TGCAGTGCTTTGGGTAGCAATCAGCCCCAGCATTTT.

J is TRBJ2-1 and V is TRBV7-8, with TRBD2 identical over 12 bases. V shed 5 bases, J shed 8 bases, and the junction held 7 bases outside the gene matches. The CDR3 sequence is 15 residues long. Germline assignment: CDR1 SGHVS and CDR2 FQNEAQ. In DNA, the CDR3 is TGTGCCAGCAGCATAACTAGCGGGAGGTCCGATGAGCAGTTCTTC. It translates to CASSITSGRSDEQFF. Variable domain in full (rest from reference TRBV7-8 and TRBJ2-1): GAGVSQSPRYKVAKRGQDVALRCDPISGHVSLFWYQQALGQGPEFLTYFQNEAQLDKSGLPSDRFFAERPEGSVSTLKIQRTQQEDSAVYLCASSITSGRSDEQFFGPGTRLTVL.

This clonotype was seen a few times. The chain links TRBV30 to TRBJ2-1, with TRBD2 identical over 7 bases. The V and J ends lost 4 bases and 2 bases, in that order; junction bases with no gene match: 2. CDR1 GTSNPN and CDR2 SVGIG come from the germline V gene (reference sequence). CDR3 length equals 13 residues. The CDR3 reads CAWIAGPYNEQFF. CDR3 coding DNA: TGTGCCTGGATAGCGGGCCCCTACAATGAGCAGTTCTTC. Full variable domain (remainder filled in from reference TRBV30 and TRBJ2-1): SQTIHQWPATLVQPVGSPLSLECTVEGTSNPNLYWYRQAAGRGLQLLFYSVGIGQISSEVPQNLSASRPQDRQFILSSKKLLLSDSGFYLCAWIAGPYNEQFFGPGTRLTVL.

As for this clonotype: Since a much larger clone is just one base distant, this may be a read error. V and J are TRBV4-2 and TRBJ1-2; weak D call: TRBD1 (5 bases). The CDR3 consists of 15 residues. Germline CDR1 and CDR2: LGHNA and YNFKEQ. In DNA, the CDR3 is TGTGCCATCAGCCAAGACAGCGCCAAAAACTATGGCTACACCTTC. Amino acid sequence: CAISQDSAKNYGYTF.

The V gene is TRBV2, the J gene TRBJ2-2; 7 nucleotides match TRBD1. Per germline, CDR1 SNHLY and CDR2 FYNNEI. This CDR3 is 14 amino acids long. With V trimmed by 9 bases and J by 6 bases, 10 bases remained unmatched. The chain's CDR3 is CASRQGSLPGELFF. The CDR3 coding sequence is TGTGCCAGTCGACAGGGATCCCTCCCCGGGGAGCTGTTTTTT.